This T cell receptor (beta chain) was sequenced during a study of cytomegalovirus exposure and HLA in healthy donors (dated by TCRdb to the late 2010s). Describing the broader study: An earlier analysis of several hundred of the donors reported 250 to 350 Gb of sequence data and 120 million or so unique TCR beta sequences from around 200 million T cells. Approximately 310 gigabases of sequencing data and approximately 80 million unique TCR sequences were included in an early release covering around 600 HLA-typed donors. Rather than using new phenotypic data, the later analysis identified candidate immune exposures from TCR beta sequences and from how often those sequences occurred across donors. Typing coverage varied by locus: roughly 620-640 donors for A, B, C, DRB1 and DQB1; some 520 for DQA1; around 570 for DPA1; around 490 for DPB1. An earlier analysis of 587 of the donors applied high-throughput TCR beta sequencing to assess whether each TCR beta V gene segment acted as functional or pseudogenic. The study used immunosequencing to profile the T cell repertoires of about 670 subjects and linked those repertoires to cytomegalovirus serostatus. HLA typing covered class I and class II loci at four-digit resolution. Donor age, sex, ethnicity and CMV serostatus were compiled together with the repertoire data. All discovery cohort repertoires had been generated using a single sequencing platform. A later genetic analysis took genome-wide SNP genotypes for about 55% of the roughly 700 donors and used that subset as a discovery cohort. Along with the roughly 670-subject first cohort, a separate validation cohort of over a hundred different subjects was used. On average, 235,054 unique TCR beta nucleotide sequences were sequenced per donor among about 400 genotyped donors of the cohort, with 15% to 20% of those sequences being non-productive. A handful of DR-DQ haplotypes were handled as single units for association and clustering because linkage in the cohort was strong. High-throughput TCR immunosequencing, statistical association of individual TCRs with disease status, and machine learning were combined to predict cytomegalovirus infection status. The study aimed to test whether signatures of past pathogen exposure could be identified by cataloging public T cell receptors. In a later analysis, previously published TCR beta repertoires from about 670 donors were re-analyzed and high-resolution HLA genotyping was added so that TCR occurrence patterns could be studied. The genetic ancestry cluster associated with self-reported Caucasian donors included roughly 84% of the 300 to 450 genotyped donors.

A word on this clone: There is no known antigen for this receptor. Base quality data are lacking; no much larger clone is found one base away.

General findings and caveats noted by the study authors: In vitro tests confirmed that a few of the cytomegalovirus-associated TCR beta chains recognize cytomegalovirus antigens. According to a later analysis, most CMV-associated TCR beta chains appeared to be HLA-restricted, and the HLA associations seemed to be driven largely by CMV exposure. Across donors, most TCR sequences were observed very rarely, whereas some public TCRs were present in many individuals. A later genetic analysis associated a missense DCLRE1C variant with V-gene and J-gene trimming of TCR beta chains, and an independent cohort replicated the association. This cohort had only TCR beta chains sequenced, and the lack of alpha or paired-chain data limited which features could be detected. A cluster of highly shared sequence variants was judged likely to represent a technical artifact of the sequencing pipeline. The only immune exposure information available for the cohort was CMV serostatus. The 87-base-pair reads could not distinguish some IMGT-functional V segments, including TRBV6-2 and TRBV6-3, so those segments were excluded. An earlier analysis of around 600 of the donors showed that most TCR beta V segments appeared in productive rearrangements either about 87% or about 30% of the time, which broadly matched IMGT annotations. Several of the top co-occurrence clusters appeared to be linked to parvovirus B19, influenza, CMV and Epstein-Barr virus, according to a later analysis. Sequencing depth was assumed to be roughly uniform across donors in the presence/absence analyses, though that assumption may not hold. A later analysis associated 15,000 to 20,000 TCR beta sequences with specific HLA alleles at a false discovery rate of 0.05. The authors suggested that the approach could potentially be extended to other disease states and immunological phenotypes. A later analysis found that TCR association rates varied across HLA loci, with DRB1 alleles showing the most associated TCRs and HLA-C alleles the fewest. The earlier analysis of 450 to 700 of the donors excluded fewer than 20 rarely observed V segments, including chromosome 9 orphons, because counts were too low. A later analysis found that HLA-associated TCR beta chains were more clonally expanded and had lower generation probabilities than equally common non-associated chains. A total of fewer than 200 TCR beta chains were listed by the study as associated with cytomegalovirus. Compared with the approximately 670-donor mean, donors in an Asian-associated ancestry cluster had fewer N-insertions in productive TCRs, according to a later genetic analysis. Correlated functional status among segregating V segments might reflect linkage disequilibrium, but an unknown experimental factor could not be ruled out. Strong co-occurrence of HLA alleles, especially DR and DQ, made assigning TCR associations to individual alleles difficult. Because some donors lacked HLA typing at each locus, the association tests relied only on the typed subset. The classifier was reported to diagnose cytomegalovirus status with high specificity and sensitivity in both the original cohort and the validation cohort. A further reported finding was that TCR beta sequences accurately predicted the HLA-A and HLA-B alleles for most subjects in the first cohort.

In total, 600 or so healthy bone marrow donors made up the cohort. At the time of sampling, all cohort members were nominally healthy, though unrecorded immune exposures were likely present. The donor was CMV seropositive and was included in the group of almost 300 seropositive cohort members. Every donor gave a peripheral blood sample, and the peripheral blood mononuclear cells from that sample were used for TCR beta sequencing. Genomic DNA was extracted from the blood cell samples with the Qiagen DNeasy Blood Extraction Kit. The CDR3 covers 13 residues, taking in both the cysteine and the phenylalanine. Solely the CDR3 DNA is kept, with 39 bases framed from the first base. Relative to germline, V is missing 7 bases and J is missing 14 bases, with 12 bases of the junction outside any gene match. Reading the germline V gene (reference sequence) gives CDR1 GTSNPN and CDR2 SVGIG. Receptor libraries were prepared by the immunoSEQ multiplex PCR assay. The multiplex PCR relied on a mix of 60 forward primers for TCR Vbeta segments and 13 reverse primers for TCR Jbeta segments. The CDR3 region of rearranged TCR beta genes was amplified from genomic DNA by a multiplex PCR assay. The amplified TCR beta libraries were sequenced on the Illumina HiSeq System as 87-base-pair reads. The study's processing was this. Across the roughly 700 repertoires, a later analysis counted roughly 77 million unique TCR beta chains, roughly 11 million of which were shared by at least two donors. To remove PCR and sequencing errors, raw reads were error-corrected and collapsed into unique sequences using a nearest-neighbor algorithm that merged closely related sequences. Alignment of CDR3 sequences to IMGT reference sequences was used to assign V, D and J gene segments. Each retained sequence needed at least a six-nucleotide match to both a V gene segment and a J gene segment. A rearrangement counted as productive if the CDR3 had no stop codons and remained in frame with V and J, and every other rearrangement counted as non-productive. Following IMGT convention, CDR3 was defined as the stretch from the second conserved V-encoded cysteine up to the conserved J-encoded phenylalanine. In an earlier analysis of roughly 610 of the donors, sequences lacking an unambiguous match to a single V gene segment were excluded. An earlier analysis of 500 to 600 of the donors classified V segments as functional when productive rearrangements were above 56.7% and as segregating when the standard deviation between donors was above 5%. A statistical classification framework was built for diagnosing cytomegalovirus status from the catalog of TCR beta chain sequences. In a later analysis, V and J genes were assigned by comparing TCR nucleotide sequences against IMGT/GENE-DB human TR gene sequences. In a later analysis, CDR3 sequences and most-parsimonious VDJ recombination scenarios were assigned using the TCRdist pipeline. In a later analysis, each TCR beta chain was defined by its CDR3 amino acid sequence together with its V-gene family, and reads without a unique V-gene family were excluded. A later analysis removed several hundred highly shared, low-generation-probability nucleotide sequences to deal with suspected cross-contamination and a sequencing artifact. In a later analysis, a clonal expansion index was calculated for each public chain from normalized within-repertoire ranks of inferred template counts. Generation probabilities in a later analysis came from a VDJ recombination model fitted to out-of-frame rearrangements, and those results were checked against IGoR. In a later analysis, hypergeometric tests were used to score TCR-TCR, TCR-HLA and TCR-CMV co-occurrence, with a repertoire-size bias correction applied to TCR pairs. To estimate false discovery rates, a later analysis permuted the HLA or CMV assignments 20 times. A later analysis grouped co-occurring TCRs with DBSCAN, adding TCRdist sequence similarity when clustering within HLA-allele-positive subsets. Repertoires with fewer than 30,000 or more than 120,000 public chains, plus five repertoires with anomalous nucleotide sharing, were excluded from co-occurrence clustering. TCRdb retrieved this table from immuneACCESS and kept in-frame rearrangements only. Not all clones are present; in checked studies, unresolved V genes account for under half, and no reason is known for the remainder. V and J calls and clone size are as listed in that table; D and trimming were resolved from the DNA. This sample is represented by more than 85,000 clones; approximately 82% of them were singletons. Together, the top ten hold roughly 13% of the sample.

The sequence came from a man aged 25 to 40 in good health and CMV-seropositive. The chain is encoded by TRBV30 joined to TRBJ2-1; 12 central nucleotides agree with TRBD2. The sequencing sample was made of PBMCs. The DNA sequence is as follows: TGTGCCTCGGATGTGGCTAGCGGGGGGGCCGAGTTCTTC. This yields the protein CASDVASGGAEFF. Reference TRBV30 and TRBJ2-1 proteins supply the regions before and after the CDR3; the full variable domain is: SQTIHQWPATLVQPVGSPLSLECTVEGTSNPNLYWYRQAAGRGLQLLFYSVGIGQISSEVPQNLSASRPQDRQFILSSKKLLLSDSGFYLCASDVASGGAEFFGPGTRLTVL.